One sample yielded the 8 T cell receptor beta chains listed below, sequenced in a study of neurological immune-mediated disorders. A single record per CDR3 protein comes from TCRdb applying MiXCR to the 5' RACE reads. This sample has tens of thousands of distinct CDR3 sequences, with 5.2% found just once. Input material: PBMCs. The source is a young man with multiple sclerosis.

This clonotype occurred many times. This chain joins TRBV20-1 and TRBJ2-2, with D tentatively TRBD1 (6 bases). This CDR3 is built from 15 residues. Per the germline V gene, CDR1 is DFQATT and CDR2 is SNEGSKA (reference sequence). V gave up 3 bases and J gave up 2 bases, with 13 bases separating them. In DNA form, the CDR3 reads TGCAGTGCTAGTTTCCAGGGGAGCAACACCGGGGAGCTGTTTTTT. Amino acid sequence: CSASFQGSNTGELFF.

This clonotype has ten or more counts. This chain joins TRBV12-3 or TRBV12-4 and TRBJ2-7; perhaps TRBD2 as D (5 bases). Trimming shortened V by 6 bases and J by 3 bases, and 18 bases separated the two germline ends. CDR3 length: 15 amino acids. DNA of the CDR3: TGTGCCAGCAGCTGGACTCCGGAAACAAGCTACGAGCAGTACTTC. Protein product: CASSWTPETSYEQYF.

In this sample, this clonotype turned up many times. The chain carries TRBV20-1 and TRBJ2-3; 9 bases map to TRBD2. The CDR3 has 18 residues. Germline loops: CDR1 DFQATT, CDR2 SNEGSKA (reference sequence). V lost 0 bases, J lost 2 bases, and 12 bases stayed unmatched. The CDR3 sequence is CSARDTRGLAGYTDTQYF. The CDR3 nucleotides are TGCAGTGCTAGAGATACTCGGGGGCTAGCGGGGTACACAGATACGCAGTATTTT.

The table lists this clonotype with many counts. In nucleotides, the CDR3 is TGTGCCAGCGGGACGACAGGGGCAAATCAGCCCCAGCATTTT. Its translation: CASGTTGANQPQHF. The chain has TRBV12-3 or TRBV12-4 and TRBJ1-5, with 8 bases lining up with TRBD1. Unmatched junction bases numbered 7, after V lost 8 bases and J lost 4 bases. This CDR3 is built from 14 residues.

This clonotype has a count of ten or more. This chain connects TRBV7-2 to TRBJ1-5; weak D call: TRBD1 (6 bases). The length of the CDR3 is 14 residues. V was cut by 4 bases and J by 5 bases, with 12 bases left in between. Germline-derived CDR1 and CDR2 are SGHTA and FQGNSA. The CDR3 region has the DNA TGTGCCAGCAGCTCGAGGGGGGGGGATCAGCCCCAGCATTTT. It yields the protein CASSSRGGDQPQHF.

In its sample, this clonotype was seen a few times. A much larger clone differs from this one at a single base, so this may be a read error. This chain connects TRBV12-3 or TRBV12-4 to TRBJ2-6, with D possibly matching TRBD1 (7 bases). The CDR3 loop spans 16 amino acids. CDR3 in amino acids: CASSVPTGTGAKVLTF. CDR3 sequence (DNA): TGTGCCAGCAGCGTACCGACAGGGACTGGGGCCAAAGTCCTGACTTTC.

Ten or more counts support this clonotype. The chain couples TRBV20-1 to TRBJ2-3, with D possibly being TRBD1 (5 bases). With 6 bases removed from V and 5 bases from J, the gap between germline ends came to 15 bases. Germline CDR1 and CDR2: DFQATT and SNEGSKA (reference sequence). This CDR3 contains 13 residues. This CDR3 reads CSAPTVTGDTQYF. DNA of the CDR3: TGCAGTGCGCCGACGGTAACAGGAGATACGCAGTATTTT.

There are a few counts of this clonotype. The rearrangement joins TRBV3-1 to TRBJ2-7, with TRBD2 matching 8 bases. Unmatched junction bases numbered 12, after V lost 4 bases and J lost 4 bases. The CDR3 totals 16 residues. The germline V gene has CDR1 LGHDT and CDR2 YNNKEL (reference sequence). Here the CDR3 reads CASSRRGGPSGYEQYF. CDR3 nucleotides: TGTGCCAGCAGCCGCCGGGGGGGGCCCTCCGGATACGAGCAGTACTTC.